The T cell receptor beta chain described here comes from a study of CD8 T cells in ankylosing spondylitis. The study's findings and limits: A TCR beta motif of under 10 highly homologous variants appeared characteristic of ankylosing spondylitis blood.

This clonotype appeared many times. The antigen is unknown. MiXCR, run by TCRdb on the 5' RACE reads, gives a single entry per CDR3 protein. The data contain 130,000 or so distinct CDR3 sequences, over 10% of them singletons. This CDR3 comprises 12 residues. Trimming took 5 bases from V and 5 from J, leaving 10 bases between them. Input material: blood, either unsorted or a sorted T cell fraction (not recorded which). The chain employs TRBV12-3 or TRBV12-4 and TRBJ2-7; the D call may be TRBD1 or TRBD2 (6 bases each). This TCR was recovered from a female donor with ankylosing spondylitis or in good health (not recorded which). The chain's CDR3 is CASSRGLNEQYF. The CDR3 coding sequence is TGTGCCAGCAGTCGGGGGCTGAACGAGCAGTACTTC.